What follows are 25 T cell receptor beta chains derived from one specimen sequenced in a study of T cell clonality in common variable immunodeficiency. Assay: immunoSEQ multiplex PCR; the TCRdb copy retains only in-frame clones and omits some. Listed here are tens of thousands of clones without any singletons, the top ten holding about 4%. The sequenced sample was peripheral blood mononuclear cells. These TCRs come from a person aged 18 to 70 in good health.

This clone was seen ten or more times. The sequence runs out 3 residues before the end of the CDR3; the remainder is reconstructed from the germline J gene. V gene TRBV10-1 combines with J gene TRBJ2-1; TRBD2 aligns across 7 bases. This CDR3 is built from 13 residues. Germline V gene lookup returns CDR1 WNHNN and CDR2 SYGVQD (reference sequence). The junction had 4 bases not matched to a gene; V was cut back by 6 bases and J by 5 bases. This CDR3 reads CASRAAGHNEQFF. CDR3 DNA (partial): TGCGCCAGCAGGGCAGCGGGGCACAATGAG.

This clone was seen ten or more times. Here the CDR3 reads CATSREKVWRGGDTQYF. The covered CDR3 bases are TGTGCCACCAGCAGAGAGAAAGTGTGGCGGGGGGGAGATACG. V gene TRBV15 combines with J gene TRBJ2-3, with TRBD2 matching over 9 bases. Read sequence stops 3 residues before the CDR3 end, and the germline J gene provides the missing end. In germline, CDR1 is LNHNV, CDR2 YYDKDF (reference sequence). J gave up 5 bases and V 0 bases, and 9 bases lay outside the gene matches. The CDR3 is 17 amino acids.

Note on this clone: The observed sequence ends 3 residues before the CDR3 terminus, with the missing tail filled in from the germline J gene. The chain employs TRBV19 and TRBJ2-5; 9 bases fit TRBD1. Germline trimming cut 7 bases from V and 1 base from J; bases unmatched to any gene: 7. Germline assignment: CDR1 LNHDA and CDR2 SQIVND (reference sequence). This CDR3 comprises 15 residues. CDR3 protein: CASTSLQGAQETQYF. The sequenced CDR3 bases are TGTGCCAGTACTTCTCTACAGGGGGCCCAAGAGACC.

This clone was found many times. Read data end 3 residues before the CDR3 end; the end is taken from the germline J gene. This rearrangement joins TRBV20-1 to TRBJ2-1; TRBD2 matches at 9 bases. The CDR3 loop spans 19 amino acids. The trim removed 1 base at V and 0 bases at J, leaving 13 bases unmatched. In germline, CDR1 is DFQATT, CDR2 SNEGSKA (reference sequence). This CDR3 is CSARGFWSSGMSSYNEQFF. The sequenced part of the CDR3 DNA is TGCAGTGCTAGAGGGTTTTGGTCTAGCGGGATGAGCTCCTACAATGAG.

This clone was detected ten times or more. The read ends 3 residues early relative to the CDR3; the germline J gene fills the gap. The chain links TRBV4-1 to TRBJ1-1; maybe TRBD1 (5 bases). The V gene lost 6 bases and the J gene lost 5 bases, with 13 bases spanning the gap. Germline V gene sequence: CDR1 MGHRA, CDR2 YSYEKL. The CDR3 consists of 13 residues. The CDR3 loop is CASRGARMTEAFF. The CDR3 DNA, read in part, is TGCGCCAGCAGAGGGGCCCGTATGACTGAA.

This clone was detected only a few times. The sequence runs out 3 residues before the end of the CDR3; the remainder is reconstructed from the germline J gene. The J gene is TRBJ1-5, the V gene TRBV11-2, with D maybe TRBD1 (6 bases). The CDR3 runs to 12 residues. V lost 4 bases and J lost 5, with 6 bases in between. Per the germline V gene, CDR1 is SGHAT and CDR2 is FQNNGV. CDR3 DNA, as far as it was read: TGTGCCAGCAGCTCAGGGGATCAGCCC. Its translation is CASSSGDQP. The CDR3, in full, reads CASSSGDQPQHF.

The table lists this clone with many counts. The read halts 3 residues ahead of the CDR3 end, with the missing end drawn from the germline J gene. The J gene is TRBJ2-2, the V gene TRBV19; 7 bases align to TRBD2. Germline CDR1 is LNHDA and CDR2 is SQIVND (reference sequence). The CDR3 contains 14 residues. V dropped 10 bases and J dropped 2; count of bases not matched to a gene: 7. CDR3 DNA (partial): TGTGCCACAAGGGGAGGGTACAACACCGGGGAG. Translating gives CATRGGYNTGE. The entire CDR3 is CATRGGYNTGELFF.

This clone was counted at least ten times. The read ends 3 residues before the CDR3 terminus; that terminus is restored from the germline J gene. The genes are TRBV5-6 and TRBJ2-5; 7 nucleotides agree with TRBD1. Germline V gene sequence: CDR1 SGHDT, CDR2 YYEEEE. V lost 4 bases to trimming and J lost 4 bases; unmatched junction nucleotides: 7. The CDR3 covers 14 residues. CDR3 bases read: TGTGCCAGCAGCAATAACAGGGGTGGAGAGACC. Its protein is CASSNNRGGET. The whole CDR3 protein reads CASSNNRGGETQYF.

This clone was detected many times. The missing CDR3 end, 3 residues past where the read stops, is filled in from the germline J gene. The V gene is TRBV6-2 or TRBV6-3, the J gene TRBJ2-7; no reliable D call. The CDR3 runs 14 residues. Germline lookup yields CDR1 MNHEY and CDR2 SVGEGT. V gave up 2 bases and J gave up 0 bases, with 8 bases separating them. The CDR3 loop reads CASSYASSSYEQYF. Incomplete CDR3 DNA: TGTGCCAGCAGTTACGCGTCTAGCTCCTACGAG.

This clone was recorded at least ten times. The CDR3 end falls 3 residues outside the read, so it is completed with the germline J gene. The V and J genes are TRBV20-1 and TRBJ2-1; D not certain. The CDR3 covers 11 residues. The germline V gene has CDR1 DFQATT and CDR2 SNEGSKA (reference sequence). Between the trimmed V and J ends, which lost 2 bases and 4 bases, there was a span of 3 bases. CDR3 sequence reads: CSARPYNEQFF. The part of the CDR3 DNA that was read is TGCAGTGCTAGACCGTACAATGAG.

Points on this clone: A read error may explain this, as a much larger clone is one base away. The CDR3 end lies 3 residues beyond the end of the read and is filled in from the germline J gene. V is TRBV30 and J is TRBJ2-3, with 8 bases fitting TRBD1. Germline-derived CDR1 and CDR2 are GTSNPN and SVGIG (reference sequence). This CDR3 comprises 14 residues. The sequenced part of the CDR3 DNA is TGTGCCTGGAGTGTCGGTACAGGGGGTCAGCCG. It translates to CAWSVGTGGQP. The CDR3 reads in full as CAWSVGTGGQPQYF.

This clone was found a few times. The sequence runs out 3 residues before the end of the CDR3; the remainder is reconstructed from the germline J gene. The chain uses TRBV7-8 and TRBJ2-4, with D tentatively TRBD2 (5 bases). This CDR3 region has 15 residues. Germline assignment: CDR1 SGHVS and CDR2 FQNEAQ. The CDR3 bases that were read are TGTGCCAGCAGCTTAGGTCCAGCGGACCAAGAGACT. It is translated as CASSLGPADQET. The complete CDR3 protein is CASSLGPADQETQYF.

This clone was detected ten times or more. The read terminates 3 residues ahead of where the CDR3 ends, so the germline J gene completes it. The chain links TRBV20-1 to TRBJ2-3, with D unresolved. This CDR3 spans 14 amino acids. V gave up 5 bases and J gave up 0 bases, with 12 bases separating them. The germline V gene has CDR1 DFQATT and CDR2 SNEGSKA (reference sequence). The CDR3 protein is CSASRGSSTDTQYF. The CDR3 bases that were read are TGCAGTGCTTCCCGAGGTAGCAGCACAGATACG.

This clone has at least ten counts. The DNA ends 3 residues before the CDR3 does, and the rest of the CDR3 is filled in from the germline J gene. The chain is built from TRBV2 and TRBJ2-3, with D unresolved. In germline, CDR1 is SNHLY, CDR2 FYNNEI. Trimming cost V 6 bases and J 0 bases, with 10 bases left between them. The CDR3 spans 14 residues. The part of the CDR3 DNA that was read is TGTGCCAGCAGAGAGAGCACGAGCACAGATACG. Residues: CASRESTSTDT. The CDR3 in its entirety is CASRESTSTDTQYF.

This clone was detected ten times or more. The read finishes 3 residues shy of the CDR3 end, and the germline J gene is used to complete it. This chain uses TRBV3-1 (or the pseudogene TRBV3-2) with TRBJ2-7; 13 nucleotides line up with TRBD2. The CDR3 is 17 residues long. Germline V gene sequence: CDR1 LGHDT, CDR2 YNNKEL (reference sequence). J was trimmed by 1 base and V by 2 bases; bases with no gene match: 5. CDR3 sequence: CASSQPGLAGVSYEQYF. The part of the CDR3 DNA that was read is TGTGCCAGCAGCCAACCCGGACTAGCGGGGGTTTCCTACGAG.

At least ten counts were recorded for this clone. The read is 3 residues too short to cover the CDR3 end, so that end is filled in from the germline J gene. This chain joins TRBV29-1 and TRBJ1-1; 7 bases are a match to TRBD1. Unmatched junction bases numbered 6, after V lost 4 bases and J lost 1 base. This CDR3 spans 14 amino acids. Germline V gene lookup returns CDR1 SQVTM and CDR2 ANQGSEA. Partial CDR3 DNA: TGCAGCGTTGGGGAGACAGGGCCGAACACTGAA. Residues: CSVGETGPNTE. The CDR3 reads in full as CSVGETGPNTEAFF.

This clone has at least ten counts. The read terminates 3 residues ahead of where the CDR3 ends, so the germline J gene completes it. This chain joins TRBV2 and TRBJ2-7; 8 bases are a match to TRBD1. CDR3 length equals 12 residues. V was clipped by 6 bases and J by 3 bases; unmatched bases: 1. From germline, CDR1 is SNHLY and CDR2 FYNNEI. CDR3 loop: CASRGQGYEQYF. The part of the CDR3 DNA that was read is TGTGCCAGCAGAGGACAGGGCTACGAG.

This clone showed up many times. The CDR3 end falls 3 residues outside the read, so it is completed with the germline J gene. The V call is TRBV10-3, the J call TRBJ2-5, with 8 bases lining up with TRBD1. CDR1 is ENHRY, CDR2 SYGVKD, per germline. V gave up 10 bases and J gave up 5 bases; unmatched junction bases: 6. The CDR3 extends over 12 amino acids. CDR3 sequence: CATTTGEETQYF. The covered CDR3 bases are TGTGCCACGACGACAGGGGAGGAGACC.

In this sample, this clone turned up many times. The CDR3 end is not reached by the read, which stops 3 residues before it; the germline J gene fills it in. The V and J genes are TRBV2 and TRBJ2-2; 11 bases match TRBD1. Unmatched junction bases numbered 5, after V lost 8 bases and J lost 3 bases. CDR3 length: 15 residues. The germline CDR1 and CDR2 sequences are SNHLY and FYNNEI. The sequenced CDR3 bases are TGTGCCAGCGGTCGGACAGGGGGCCACACCGGGGAG. Its translation is CASGRTGGHTGE. Given in full, the CDR3 is CASGRTGGHTGELFF.

A few counts support this clone. CDR3 DNA (partial): TGTGCCTGCCGACAGGATGAAGGGCCC. Translation gives CACRQDEGP. The entire CDR3 protein is CACRQDEGPQHF. This sequence joins TRBV2 and TRBJ1-5; possible D gene TRBD1, 6 bases. The CDR3 end falls 3 residues outside the read, so it is completed with the germline J gene. The V end was cut by 11 bases, the J end by 9 bases, with 17 bases between. CDR1 SNHLY and CDR2 FYNNEI come from the germline V gene. The CDR3 runs 12 residues.

This clone was counted many times. The CDR3 is cut off 3 residues early in the read; its end comes from the germline J gene. The chain employs TRBV6-1 and TRBJ2-3; D gene unclear. In germline, CDR1 is MNHNS, CDR2 SASEGT. The length of the CDR3 is 13 residues. The CDR3 protein is CASSEARPLPQYF. The CDR3 bases that were read are TGTGCCAGCAGTGAAGCGCGGCCTCTACCG.

In this sample, this clone turned up many times. The observed sequence ends 3 residues before the CDR3 terminus, with the missing tail filled in from the germline J gene. The chain couples TRBV10-3 to TRBJ2-7, with 7 bases lining up with TRBD2. CDR1 ENHRY and CDR2 SYGVKD come from the germline V gene. Unmatched junction bases numbered 7, after V lost 6 bases and J lost 5 bases. This CDR3 has 13 residues. The CDR3 sequence is CAIRSQAGHEQYF. The part of the CDR3 DNA that was read is TGTGCCATCAGGAGTCAAGCGGGACACGAG.

Ten or more counts support this clone. The observed sequence ends 3 residues before the CDR3 terminus, with the missing tail filled in from the germline J gene. The V gene is TRBV30, the J gene TRBJ1-5; D uncertain. CDR3 size: 12 residues. Deletions cut 4 bases from V and 8 bases from J, with 12 bases between. Germline CDR1 reads GTSNPN; CDR2 reads SVGIG (reference sequence). The CDR3 DNA, read in part, is TGTGCCTGGACCGCAGGTAAGGAGCCC. Its protein product is CAWTAGKEP. Given in full, the CDR3 is CAWTAGKEPQHF.

This clone was recorded at least ten times. A read error may produce the germline difference seen at one junction end. The CDR3 end falls 3 residues outside the read, so it is completed with the germline J gene. The chain carries TRBV4-2 and TRBJ1-1; 8 positions agree with TRBD1. Germline V gene sequence: CDR1 LGHNA, CDR2 YNFKEQ. This CDR3 has 13 amino acids. CDR3 region: CASSQEPRTGAFF. CDR3 DNA, as far as it was read: TGCGCCAGCAGCCAAGAACCGAGGACAGGG.

To note about this clone: Sequencing ends 3 residues short of the CDR3 end; the germline J gene provides the rest. The chain joins TRBV2 to TRBJ2-3; TRBD1 matches 7 bases. The CDR3 has 14 residues. Germline CDR1 is SNHLY and CDR2 is FYNNEI. CDR3 DNA (partial): TGTGCCAGCACCCGCGTGACAGGGAGCCAGCCG. This gives the protein CASTRVTGSQP. In full, the CDR3 reads CASTRVTGSQPQYF.